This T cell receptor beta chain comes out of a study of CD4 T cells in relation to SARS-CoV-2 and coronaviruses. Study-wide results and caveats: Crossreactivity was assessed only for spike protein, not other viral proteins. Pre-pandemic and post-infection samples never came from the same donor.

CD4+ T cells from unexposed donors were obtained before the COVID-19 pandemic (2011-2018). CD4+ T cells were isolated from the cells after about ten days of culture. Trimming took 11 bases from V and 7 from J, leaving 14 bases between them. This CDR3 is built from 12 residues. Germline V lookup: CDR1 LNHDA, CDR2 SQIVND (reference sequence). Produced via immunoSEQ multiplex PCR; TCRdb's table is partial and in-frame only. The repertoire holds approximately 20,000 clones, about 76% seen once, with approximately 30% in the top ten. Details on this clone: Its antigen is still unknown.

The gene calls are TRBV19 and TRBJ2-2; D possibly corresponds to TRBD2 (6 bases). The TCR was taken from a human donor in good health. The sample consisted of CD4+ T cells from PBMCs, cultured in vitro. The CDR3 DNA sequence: TGTGCCGGGGGGACCTCGGGCGGGGAGCTGTTTTTT. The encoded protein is CAGGTSGGELFF.